This T cell receptor (beta chain) was recorded in a study of metastatic and nonmetastatic thyroid tumors. Study information: A comparison of repertoires was made across blood and tumor or nodule tissue from malignant and benign thyroid patients.

Per the authors' pipeline: Built for papillary thyroid cancer, a distant-metastasis classifier drew on CDR3 differences across clinicopathological groups. TCRdb re-called clones from the PCR reads using MiXCR. Clone size and V and J calls follow TCRdb, not the original study. The table has 30,000 to 45,000 clones, roughly 45% seen once; the top ten hold approximately 25%. Thyroid surgery took place with no prior treatment in any patient. General study results and limits: Benign nodules reportedly had significantly lower TCR beta diversity than malignant thyroid tumors in blood and tumor.

Of note for this clone: The target antigen is unknown.

Trimming took 0 bases from V and 4 from J, leaving 12 bases between them. The CDR3 is made up of 14 amino acids. In germline, CDR1 is GTSNPN, CDR2 SVGIG (reference sequence). The sample was tumor tissue. The chain has TRBV30 and TRBJ2-5; weak D call: TRBD2 (5 bases). This sequence originates from a male donor with papillary thyroid cancer or a benign thyroid nodule (not recorded which). Some clones in this sample may be carry-over from other donors' samples. As DNA, the CDR3 is TGTGCCTGGAGTGTCCATACCCGGGGAGAGACCCAGTACTTC. Translating gives CAWSVHTRGETQYF. The full variable domain, its missing parts supplied by reference TRBV30 and TRBJ2-5, is SQTIHQWPATLVQPVGSPLSLECTVEGTSNPNLYWYRQAAGRGLQLLFYSVGIGQISSEVPQNLSASRPQDRQFILSSKKLLLSDSGFYLCAWSVHTRGETQYFGPGTRLLVL.